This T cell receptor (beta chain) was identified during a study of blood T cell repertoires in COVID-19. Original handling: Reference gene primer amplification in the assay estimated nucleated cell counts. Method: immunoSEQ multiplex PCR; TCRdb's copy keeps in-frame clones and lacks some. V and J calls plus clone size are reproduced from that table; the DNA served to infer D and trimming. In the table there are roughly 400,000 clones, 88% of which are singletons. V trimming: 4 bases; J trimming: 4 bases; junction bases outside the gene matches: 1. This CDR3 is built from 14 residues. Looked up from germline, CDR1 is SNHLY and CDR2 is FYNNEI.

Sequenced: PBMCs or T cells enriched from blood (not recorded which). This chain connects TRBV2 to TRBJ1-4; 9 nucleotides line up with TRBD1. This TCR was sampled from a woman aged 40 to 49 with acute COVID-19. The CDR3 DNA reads TGTGCCAGCAGTGGGGGACAGGGTAATGAAAAACTGTTTTTT. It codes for CASSGGQGNEKLFF.